This T cell receptor beta chain was profiled in a study of resident and recirculating memory T cells in vitiligo. Study in general: Shave-biopsy epidermis from lesional and nonlesional skin was sequenced alongside PBMCs.

Germline V gives CDR1 SGHDT, CDR2 YYEEEE. The CDR3 runs 12 residues. The V segment lost 4 bases and the J segment 7 bases; nucleotides outside the gene matches: 3. Sequencing was performed with immunoSEQ multiplex PCR; in TCRdb, only in-frame clones are kept and a portion is missing. The repertoire holds 39,000 or so clones, with about 90% as singletons. This TCR was recovered from a male donor with vitiligo. The rearrangement uses TRBV5-6 and TRBJ2-7, with TRBD1 identical over 9 bases. Sequenced sample: blood. CDR3 coding DNA: TGTGCCAGCAGCCTTGACAGGGGGGAGCAGTACTTC. Its translation is CASSLDRGEQYF.